This T cell receptor (beta chain) stems from a study of identical twins. The germline V gene has CDR1 MGHDK and CDR2 SYGVNS. This CDR3 contains 15 residues. V was pared by 2 bases and J by 4 bases, with 5 bases of the junction left unmatched. In this sample, this clonotype turned up a few times. One entry per CDR3 protein results from TCRdb running MiXCR on the 5' RACE reads. The profile covers some 500,000 distinct CDR3 sequences, with 22% appearing a single time and 0.91% taken by the ten largest. The data were also submitted as part of a second study, on T cells expressing NK-cell markers.

The J gene is TRBJ2-7, the V gene TRBV25-1; 10 bases line up with TRBD2. Sequenced sample: CD4+ T cells sorted from blood. The receptor's source is a woman under 30 in good health. CDR3: CASSEPASGRYEQYF. The CDR3, as DNA: TGTGCCAGCAGTGAACCGGCTAGCGGGAGATACGAGCAGTACTTC.